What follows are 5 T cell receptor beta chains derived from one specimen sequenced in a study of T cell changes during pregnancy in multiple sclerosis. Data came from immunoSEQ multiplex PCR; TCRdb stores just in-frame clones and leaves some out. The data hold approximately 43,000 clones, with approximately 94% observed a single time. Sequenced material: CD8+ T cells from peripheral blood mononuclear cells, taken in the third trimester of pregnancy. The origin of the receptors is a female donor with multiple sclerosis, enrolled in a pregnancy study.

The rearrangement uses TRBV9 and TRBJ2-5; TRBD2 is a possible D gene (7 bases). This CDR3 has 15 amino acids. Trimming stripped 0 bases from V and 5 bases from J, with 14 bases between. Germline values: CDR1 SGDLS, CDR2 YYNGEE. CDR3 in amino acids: CASSVEGGPRETQYF. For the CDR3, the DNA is TGTGCCAGCAGCGTAGAGGGGGGGCCTCGGGAGACCCAGTACTTC.

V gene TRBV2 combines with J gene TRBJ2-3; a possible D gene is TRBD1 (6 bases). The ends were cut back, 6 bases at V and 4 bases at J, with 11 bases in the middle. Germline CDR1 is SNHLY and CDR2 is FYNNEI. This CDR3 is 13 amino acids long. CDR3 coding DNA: TGTGCCAGCAGAGGGGGTTGGTCAGATACGCAGTATTTT. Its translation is CASRGGWSDTQYF.

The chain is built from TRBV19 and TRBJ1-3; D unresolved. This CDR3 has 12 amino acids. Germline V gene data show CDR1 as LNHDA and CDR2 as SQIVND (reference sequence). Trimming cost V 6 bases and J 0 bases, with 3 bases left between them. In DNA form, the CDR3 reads TGTGCCAGTAGACTCTCTGGAAACACCATATATTTT. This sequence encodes CASRLSGNTIYF. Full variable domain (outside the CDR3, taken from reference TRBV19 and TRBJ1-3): DGGITQSPKYLFRKEGQNVTLSCEQNLNHDAMYWYRQDPGQGLRLIYYSQIVNDFQKGDIAEGYSVSREKKESFPLTVTSAQKNPTAFYLCASRLSGNTIYFGEGSWLTVV.

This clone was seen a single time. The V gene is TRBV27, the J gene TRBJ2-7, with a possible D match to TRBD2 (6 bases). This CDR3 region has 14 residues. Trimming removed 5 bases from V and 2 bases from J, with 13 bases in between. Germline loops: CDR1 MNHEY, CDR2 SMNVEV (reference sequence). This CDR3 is CASSPGTSPYEQYF. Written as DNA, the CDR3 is TGTGCCAGCAGTCCCGGGACTTCTCCCTACGAGCAGTACTTC.

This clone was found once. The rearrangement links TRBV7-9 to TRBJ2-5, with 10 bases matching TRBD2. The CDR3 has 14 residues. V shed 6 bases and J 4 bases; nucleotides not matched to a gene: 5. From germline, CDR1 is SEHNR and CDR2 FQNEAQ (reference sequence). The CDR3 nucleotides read TGTGCCAGCAGTCGATTAGCGGGAGGAGAGACCCAGTACTTC. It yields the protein CASSRLAGGETQYF.